This TCR beta chain was found in a study of T cells after yellow fever vaccination. Study-wide results and limits: Most primary-vaccination clones recurred post-booster (roughly 97% CD4, around 86% CD8). Only a small proportion of the clonotypes turned up in both the CD4 and the CD8 compartments, likely arising from convergent recombination.

The germline gives CDR1 KGHSH, CDR2 LQKENI. V trimming: 4 bases; J trimming: 3 bases; junction bases outside the gene matches: 5. The CDR3 has 14 amino acids. This clonotype was observed many times. No antigen is known for it. The study made its TCR cDNA through 5'RACE template switching. That step introduced a universal primer site along with UMIs. TCRdb reprocessed the 5' RACE reads with MiXCR, giving one entry per CDR3 protein. The sample records about 150,000 distinct CDR3 sequences, about 6.2% being singletons. This chain uses TRBV18 with TRBJ2-5, with 7 bases identical to TRBD1. This TCR was sampled from a young man who received the YFV17D yellow fever vaccine. The input for sequencing was CD4+ T cells sorted from PBMCs, taken 10 days after the yellow fever booster vaccination. This chain's CDR3 is CASSQGATKETQYF. In DNA form, the CDR3 reads TGTGCCAGCTCACAGGGGGCGACGAAAGAGACCCAGTACTTC. Together with reference TRBV18 and TRBJ2-5, the CDR3 gives the full variable domain: NAGVMQNPRHLVRRRGQEARLRCSPMKGHSHVYWYRQLPEEGLKFMVYLQKENIIDESGMPKERFSAEFPKEGPSILRIQQVVRGDSAAYFCASSQGATKETQYFGPGTRLLVL.